The clone carrying this TCR beta chain has more than one count but fewer than ten. Antigen: not known. This sample is drawn from a study of T cells in Graves' hyperthyroidism and ophthalmopathy. Study outcomes and limitations: Most clonotypes that expanded in the thyroid above 0.001 also showed up in blood.

CDR1 is GTSNPN and CDR2 is SVGIG in the germline V gene (reference sequence). V was shortened by 3 bases and J by 3 bases, with 9 bases between the two germline ends. The length of the CDR3 is 12 residues. TCR beta CDR3 regions were amplified from RNA transcripts. A first-round RT-PCR of the TCR CDR3 used the HTBI primer set. TCRdb re-called the multiplex PCR reads through MiXCR, storing one row per CDR3 protein. The table lists 500,000 to 550,000 distinct CDR3 sequences, around 20% of them singletons. The patients, who ranged from 18 to 65 in age, presented with newly diagnosed hyperthyroidism lasting under 2 months. The study excluded patients with uncontrolled infection, other autoimmune disease, pregnancy or lactation. Extraction of PBMCs used roughly 9.4 ml of fresh peripheral blood.

This sequence originates from a man aged 18 to 35 with Graves' hyperthyroidism. Input material: blood. The chain has TRBV30 and TRBJ2-7; possibly TRBD1 or TRBD2 for D (5 bases each). CDR3 nucleotides: TGTGCCTGGAGCCGGGACGTCTACGAGCAGTACTTC. Its protein product is CAWSRDVYEQYF. Together with reference TRBV30 and TRBJ2-7, the CDR3 gives the full variable domain: SQTIHQWPATLVQPVGSPLSLECTVEGTSNPNLYWYRQAAGRGLQLLFYSVGIGQISSEVPQNLSASRPQDRQFILSSKKLLLSDSGFYLCAWSRDVYEQYFGPGTRLTVT.